These 26 T cell receptor beta chains were sequenced from one sample in a study of blood T cell repertoires in COVID-19 (dated by TCRdb to the early 2020s). The library was obtained by the immunoSEQ multiplex PCR assay. Imported from immuneACCESS, the table was reduced by TCRdb to in-frame sequences with V and J called. These copies leave out some clones; in studies compared against another copy, an unresolved V gene accounts for under half, and the cause of the remainder is not known. Within this sample are some 160,000 clones, with roughly 80% of them counted one time only. Around 14% of the sample is held by the ten biggest clonotypes. The sample taken for sequencing was peripheral blood. The source is a woman aged 80 or over with acute or convalescent COVID-19.

The chain couples TRBV7-9 to TRBJ1-2; unclear D gene. This CDR3 comprises 15 residues. Germline assignment: CDR1 SEHNR and CDR2 FQNEAQ (reference sequence). The ends were cut back, 5 bases at V and 8 bases at J, with 21 bases in the middle. The CDR3 bases are TGTGCCAGCAGCCCCGAAACCCCCAGGCTACAAGGCTACACCTTC. Protein product: CASSPETPRLQGYTF.

This chain links TRBV6-1 with TRBJ2-1, with D perhaps matching TRBD2 (6 bases). The CDR3 totals 15 residues. From germline, CDR1 is MNHNS and CDR2 SASEGT. V lost 1 base, J lost 2 bases, and 9 bases lay in between. For the CDR3, the DNA is TGTGCCAGCAGTGAAGGGGGGGTGGCCTACAATGAGCAGTTCTTC. Residues: CASSEGGVAYNEQFF.

This chain joins TRBV18 and TRBJ2-7; 10 bases agree with TRBD1. The germline gives CDR1 KGHSH, CDR2 LQKENI. This CDR3 is built from 14 residues. J was trimmed by 4 bases and V by 3 bases; bases with no gene match: 3. The CDR3 DNA is TGTGCCAGCTCACCGGACAGGGGGGTATACGAGCAGTACTTC. Protein product: CASSPDRGVYEQYF.

The J gene is TRBJ1-1, the V gene TRBV18; a possible D gene is TRBD1 (5 bases). Trimming pared 0 bases from V and 7 bases from J, leaving 18 bases between. Per the germline V gene, CDR1 is KGHSH and CDR2 is LQKENI. The CDR3 consists of 16 residues. The CDR3 DNA reads as TGTGCCAGCTCACCACCCGCGATTCTCAGTAGGGGTGAAGCTTTCTTT. Its translation is CASSPPAILSRGEAFF.

The chain employs TRBV10-3 and TRBJ1-6; D might be TRBD1 (5 bases). V was shortened by 3 bases and J by 5 bases, with 8 bases between the two germline ends. Germline loops: CDR1 ENHRY, CDR2 SYGVKD. This CDR3 has 14 residues. This CDR3 reads CAISDRANNSPLHF. In nucleotides, the CDR3 is TGTGCCATCAGTGACAGGGCTAATAATTCACCCCTCCACTTT.

The V and J genes are TRBV5-8 and TRBJ2-7, with 9 bases fitting TRBD1. The V segment lost 4 bases and the J segment 5 bases; nucleotides outside the gene matches: 7. Per the germline V gene, CDR1 is SGHTS and CDR2 is YDEGEE. The CDR3 covers 14 residues. The CDR3 spells CASSPGQGRHEQYF. DNA of the CDR3: TGTGCCAGCAGCCCGGGACAGGGTCGGCACGAGCAGTACTTC.

V and J are TRBV10-1 and TRBJ2-1, with 8 bases lining up with TRBD2. Losses at the gene ends were 3 bases for V and 5 bases for J; bases not matched to a gene: 0. The CDR3 covers 13 residues. Germline lookup yields CDR1 WNHNN and CDR2 SYGVQD (reference sequence). CDR3 nucleotide sequence: TGCGCCAGCAGTGAACTAGCGGACAATGAGCAGTTCTTC. Amino acids: CASSELADNEQFF.

V is TRBV18 and J is TRBJ2-1; 7 bases map to TRBD1. The CDR3 extends over 21 amino acids. V shed 6 bases and J 0 bases; nucleotides not matched to a gene: 23. From germline, CDR1 is KGHSH and CDR2 LQKENI. In DNA, the CDR3 is TGTGCCAGCTCTGGCCTTGACACCTTCCCCGGGACAGAGAGCTCCTACAATGAGCAGTTCTTC. This translates into CASSGLDTFPGTESSYNEQFF.

J is TRBJ1-3 and V is TRBV7-2; 9 nucleotides agree with TRBD1. The CDR3 consists of 14 residues. Germline values: CDR1 SGHTA, CDR2 FQGNSA. Trimming took 6 bases from V and 4 from J; bases not matched to a gene: 4. The CDR3, as DNA: TGTGCCAGCAGGCCGGGGACAGGGGGAAACACCATATATTTT. Translated, it gives CASRPGTGGNTIYF.

As for this clone: Its ends do not fully match the called genes, so a read error is possible. The chain combines TRBV19 with TRBJ2-5; 13 bases fit TRBD2. CDR1 and CDR2 from the germline V gene are LNHDA and SQIVND (reference sequence). CDR3 size: 18 residues. The DNA for the CDR3 is TGTGCCAGCAGTATAGATCGGACTAGCGGGGGAGGAGGAGAGACCCAGTACTTC. Translated, it gives CASSIDRTSGGGGETQYF.

The genes are TRBV19 and TRBJ2-7, with 9 bases aligning to TRBD1. The V gene's germline CDR1 is LNHDA and CDR2 SQIVND (reference sequence). After removal of 5 bases from V and 5 bases from J, the junction contained 7 bases not matched to a gene. This CDR3 comprises 14 residues. The DNA of the CDR3 is TGTGCCAGTAGTTCCGGACAGGGGACCGACGAGCAGTACTTC. Its protein product is CASSSGQGTDEQYF.

This chain joins TRBV5-1 and TRBJ1-4; D perhaps matches TRBD1 (6 bases). Deletions cut 4 bases from V and 0 bases from J, with 13 bases between. This CDR3 spans 16 amino acids. In germline, CDR1 is SGHRS, CDR2 YFSETQ. This CDR3 reads CASSAGGGATNEKLFF. The CDR3 region has the DNA TGCGCCAGCAGCGCGGGAGGGGGGGCAACTAATGAAAAACTGTTTTTT.

This clone was counted once. The rearrangement joins TRBV6-5 to TRBJ2-1; 7 positions match TRBD2. Germline CDR1 reads MNHEY; CDR2 reads SVGAGI. The CDR3 length is 13 residues. V shed 6 bases and J 9 bases; nucleotides not matched to a gene: 8. CDR3: CASRGAGFAEQFF. The CDR3 DNA is TGTGCCAGCAGGGGAGCGGGGTTCGCTGAGCAGTTCTTC.

The rearrangement uses TRBV4-2 and TRBJ2-1; 12 bases map to TRBD2. Germline values: CDR1 LGHNA, CDR2 YNFKEQ. The CDR3 sequence is 17 residues long. Unmatched junction bases numbered 11, after V lost 5 bases and J lost 6 bases. CDR3 bases: TGTGCCAGCAGCATGAGTAGTGGGACTAGCGGGTCCAATGAGCAGTTCTTC. As protein: CASSMSSGTSGSNEQFF.

V and J are TRBV19 and TRBJ2-7; D gene unclear. Trimming cost V 3 bases and J 3 bases, with 12 bases left between them. The CDR3 covers 14 residues. From germline, CDR1 is LNHDA and CDR2 SQIVND (reference sequence). DNA for the CDR3: TGTGCCAGTAGTATTAAGGCGAGGAACTACGAGCAGTACTTC. The encoded protein is CASSIKARNYEQYF.

The chain has TRBV19 and TRBJ1-5; 8 nucleotides agree with TRBD1. The trim removed 5 bases at V and 7 bases at J, leaving 10 bases unmatched. The CDR3 covers 15 residues. Looked up from germline, CDR1 is LNHDA and CDR2 is SQIVND (reference sequence). CDR3 nucleotide sequence: TGTGCCAGTAGTCTATCGAGACAGGGGTGGCAGCCCCAGCATTTT. This sequence encodes CASSLSRQGWQPQHF.

J is TRBJ2-2 and V is TRBV5-1; no definite D call. V was trimmed by 2 bases and J by 0 bases, leaving 5 bases between them. CDR1 is SGHRS and CDR2 is YFSETQ in the germline V gene. The CDR3 loop spans 14 amino acids. CDR3 loop: CASSFNPNTGELFF. In DNA form, the CDR3 reads TGCGCCAGCAGCTTCAATCCGAACACCGGGGAGCTGTTTTTT.

The V and J genes are TRBV2 and TRBJ1-1; tentative D call: TRBD1 (5 bases). Trimming left V 6 bases short and J 3 bases short, with 14 bases between. CDR1 and CDR2 from the germline V gene are SNHLY and FYNNEI. CDR3 size: 14 residues. The CDR3: CASRESQGDTEAFF. CDR3 nucleotide sequence: TGTGCCAGCAGAGAAAGCCAGGGCGACACTGAAGCTTTCTTT.

The chain employs TRBV10-3 and TRBJ1-2; D might be TRBD1 (6 bases). With 2 bases removed from V and 6 bases from J, the gap between germline ends came to 10 bases. Germline lookup yields CDR1 ENHRY and CDR2 SYGVKD. This CDR3 is 13 amino acids long. The CDR3 sequence is CAISERGGDGYTF. The CDR3 nucleotides are TGTGCCATCAGTGAGAGGGGGGGCGATGGCTACACCTTC.

This chain uses TRBV27 with TRBJ1-6, with 9 bases that match TRBD1. Per the germline V gene, CDR1 is MNHEY and CDR2 is SMNVEV (reference sequence). The trim removed 5 bases at V and 10 bases at J, leaving 3 bases unmatched. This CDR3 is 13 amino acids long. CDR3 residues: CASSPDRGSPLHF. DNA of the CDR3: TGTGCCAGCAGTCCGGACAGGGGATCACCCCTCCACTTT.

The chain joins TRBV18 to TRBJ1-1, with D possibly TRBD1 on 5 matching bases. The CDR3 runs 13 residues. V was clipped by 3 bases and J by 8 bases, with 13 bases between them. The germline gives CDR1 KGHSH, CDR2 LQKENI. The CDR3 coding sequence is TGTGCCAGCTCACCCAGGGAGGTAGCCGAAGCTTTCTTT. Amino acid sequence: CASSPREVAEAFF.

The chain carries TRBV5-1 and TRBJ1-3; 7 bases are shared with TRBD1. The junction had 6 bases not matched to a gene; V was cut back by 0 bases and J by 9 bases. Germline V gives CDR1 SGHRS, CDR2 YFSETQ. The CDR3 covers 14 residues. The CDR3 is CASSLGYRGGTIYF. The CDR3 region has the DNA TGCGCCAGCAGCTTGGGGTACAGGGGAGGCACCATATATTTT. Full variable domain (outside the CDR3, taken from reference TRBV5-1 and TRBJ1-3): KAGVTQTPRYLIKTRGQQVTLSCSPISGHRSVSWYQQTPGQGLQFLFEYFSETQRNKGNFPGRFSGRQFSNSRSEMNVSTLELGDSALYLCASSLGYRGGTIYFGEGSWLTVV.

V and J are TRBV18 and TRBJ2-1, with D perhaps TRBD1 (5 bases). The CDR3 is 17 residues long. V was clipped by 3 bases and J by 3 bases, with 18 bases between them. The germline CDR1 and CDR2 sequences are KGHSH and LQKENI. The chain's CDR3 is CASSPTGRMALYNEQFF. The DNA of the CDR3 is TGTGCCAGCTCACCTACAGGTCGGATGGCCCTCTACAATGAGCAGTTCTTC.

The gene calls are TRBV27 and TRBJ1-1; TRBD1 matches 12 bases. J lost 8 bases, V lost 6 bases, and 13 bases had no gene match. This CDR3 contains 16 residues. The germline V gene has CDR1 MNHEY and CDR2 SMNVEV (reference sequence). The CDR3 DNA reads TGTGCCAGCAGCACCATCAACCTGGGACAGGGGGCGGAAGCTTTCTTT. This gives the protein CASSTINLGQGAEAFF.

This chain links TRBV19 with TRBJ1-1; D perhaps matches TRBD1 (6 bases). V shed 9 bases and J shed 1 base, with 12 bases lying between them. Germline V gives CDR1 LNHDA, CDR2 SQIVND (reference sequence). The CDR3 runs 13 residues. The CDR3 protein is CASTGTPNTEAFF. The DNA for the CDR3 is TGTGCCAGCACCGGGACACCGAACACTGAAGCTTTCTTT.

The genes are TRBV19 and TRBJ1-5; maybe TRBD1 (5 bases). This CDR3 is built from 15 residues. The germline V gene encodes CDR1 LNHDA and CDR2 SQIVND (reference sequence). V lost 5 bases and J 6 bases, leaving 17 bases between the germline ends. As DNA, the CDR3 is TGTGCCAGTAGTTCACAGGCCGGGTTGAGTCAGCCCCAGCATTTT. Amino acids: CASSSQAGLSQPQHF. Full variable domain (remainder filled in from reference TRBV19 and TRBJ1-5): DGGITQSPKYLFRKEGQNVTLSCEQNLNHDAMYWYRQDPGQGLRLIYYSQIVNDFQKGDIAEGYSVSREKKESFPLTVTSAQKNPTAFYLCASSSQAGLSQPQHFGDGTRLSIL.